A single sample gave rise to the 4 T cell receptor beta chains below, sequenced in a study of shared clonotypes between healthy human individuals. Cells designated naive CD8 were CD45RO-negative and were positively selected for CCR7, with terminally differentiated effector memory CD45RA+ cells excluded. The assay was immunoSEQ multiplex PCR, and TCRdb's table has in-frame clones only and misses some. The profile covers about 2.2 million clones, with over 85% appearing a single time and over 1.5% taken by the ten largest. Source material: naive CD8+ T cells from PBMCs. Every receptor here comes from a man aged 18 to 30 in good health. Some clones in this sample may be carry-over from other donors' samples.

The chain combines TRBV29-1 with TRBJ2-1; 11 nucleotides match TRBD2. After removal of 6 bases from V and 0 bases from J, the junction contained 10 bases not matched to a gene. Germline V gene sequence: CDR1 SQVTM, CDR2 ANQGSEA. This CDR3 comprises 17 residues. CDR3 DNA sequence: TGCAGCGTGTCGGGACTAGCGGTCGAAAGCTCCTACAATGAGCAGTTCTTC. This codes for CSVSGLAVESSYNEQFF.

This chain links TRBV14 with TRBJ2-3; TRBD1 might be the D (5 bases). In germline, CDR1 is SGHDN, CDR2 FVKESK. V lost 4 bases, J lost 9 bases, and 14 bases lay in between. This CDR3 region has 13 residues. Here the CDR3 reads CASSRTSSGTQYF. DNA for the CDR3: TGTGCCAGCAGCCGGACGTCTTCAGGGACGCAGTATTTT.

The chain carries TRBV11-2 and TRBJ2-7; the match to TRBD2 covers 8 bases. Germline loops: CDR1 SGHAT, CDR2 FQNNGV. This CDR3 contains 15 residues. V lost 7 bases to trimming and J lost 3 bases; unmatched junction nucleotides: 11. CDR3 sequence reads: CASTSGGAPYYEQYF. In DNA, the CDR3 is TGTGCCAGCACCTCCGGGGGGGCGCCCTACTACGAGCAGTACTTC.

On this clone: This sample also contains other DNA sequences that code for the same CDR3. This chain links TRBV5-1 with TRBJ2-7; TRBD1 matches at 10 bases. The ends lost 4 bases at V and 5 bases at J; junction bases unmatched: 6. The germline gives CDR1 SGHRS, CDR2 YFSETQ. The CDR3 consists of 14 residues. The chain's CDR3 is CASSPDRGRNEQYF. CDR3 coding DNA: TGCGCCAGCAGCCCAGACAGGGGGCGGAACGAGCAGTACTTC.